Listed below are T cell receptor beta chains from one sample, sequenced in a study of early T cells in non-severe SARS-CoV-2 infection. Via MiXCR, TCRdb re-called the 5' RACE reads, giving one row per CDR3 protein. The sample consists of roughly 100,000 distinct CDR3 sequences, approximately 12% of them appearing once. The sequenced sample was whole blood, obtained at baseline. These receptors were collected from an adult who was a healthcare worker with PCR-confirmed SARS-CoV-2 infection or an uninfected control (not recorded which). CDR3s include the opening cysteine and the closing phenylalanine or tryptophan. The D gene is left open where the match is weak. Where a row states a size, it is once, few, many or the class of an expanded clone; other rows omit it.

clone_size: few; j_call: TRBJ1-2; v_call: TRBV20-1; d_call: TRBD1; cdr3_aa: CSSQGRRGYTF; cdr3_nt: TGCAGCTCACAGGGGCGACGAGGCTACACCTTC
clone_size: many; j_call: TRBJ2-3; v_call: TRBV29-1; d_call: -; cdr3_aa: CSVCPRFTDTQYF; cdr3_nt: TGCAGCGTTTGTCCTCGGTTCACAGATACGCAGTATTTT
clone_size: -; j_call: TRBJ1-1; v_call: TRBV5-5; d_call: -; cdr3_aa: CASSSVRGVNTEAFF; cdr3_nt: TGTGCCAGCAGCAGCGTACGGGGGGTGAACACTGAAGCTTTCTTT
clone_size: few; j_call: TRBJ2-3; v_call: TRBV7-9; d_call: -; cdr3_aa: CASSARAANPDTQYF; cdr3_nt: TGTGCCAGCAGCGCCAGGGCAGCAAACCCAGATACGCAGTATTTT
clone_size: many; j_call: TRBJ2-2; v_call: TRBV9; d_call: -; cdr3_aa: CASSVGGDLGELFF; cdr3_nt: TGTGCCAGCAGCGTAGGCGGGGATCTCGGGGAGCTGTTTTTT
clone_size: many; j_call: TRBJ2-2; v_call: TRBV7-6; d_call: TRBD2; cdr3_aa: CASSTIPSGANTGELFF; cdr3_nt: TGTGCCAGCAGCACCATTCCTAGCGGCGCGAACACCGGGGAGCTGTTTTTT
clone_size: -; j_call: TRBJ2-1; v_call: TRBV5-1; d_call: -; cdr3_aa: CASSSLTGYNEQFF; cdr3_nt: TGCGCCAGCAGCTCTTTAACAGGTTACAATGAGCAGTTCTTC
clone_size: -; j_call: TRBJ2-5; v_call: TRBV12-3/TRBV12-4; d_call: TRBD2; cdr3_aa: CASSLGAGARETQYF; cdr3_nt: TGTGCCAGCAGTTTAGGGGCGGGAGCGAGAGAGACCCAGTACTTC
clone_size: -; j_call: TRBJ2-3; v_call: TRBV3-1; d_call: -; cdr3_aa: CASSQEGPRDGWADTQYF; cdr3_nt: TGTGCCAGCAGCCAAGAAGGCCCACGGGACGGGTGGGCAGATACGCAGTATTTT
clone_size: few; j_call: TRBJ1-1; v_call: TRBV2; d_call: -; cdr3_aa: CASSAEGGRTEAFF; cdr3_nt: TGTGCCAGCAGTGCCGAAGGGGGACGCACTGAAGCTTTCTTT
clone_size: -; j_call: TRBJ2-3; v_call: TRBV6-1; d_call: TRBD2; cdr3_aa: CASSRLAGATDTQYF; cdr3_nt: TGTGCCAGCAGCAGACTAGCGGGGGCCACAGATACGCAGTATTTT
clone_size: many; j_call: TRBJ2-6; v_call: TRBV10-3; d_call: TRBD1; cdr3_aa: CAISQPQGVSAGANVLTF; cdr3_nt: TGTGCCATCAGCCAGCCTCAGGGGGTCAGCGCTGGGGCCAACGTCCTGACTTTC
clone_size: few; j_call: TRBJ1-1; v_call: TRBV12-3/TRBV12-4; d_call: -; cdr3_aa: CASNRRGTEAFF; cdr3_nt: TGTGCCAGCAACAGGAGGGGAACTGAAGCTTTCTTT
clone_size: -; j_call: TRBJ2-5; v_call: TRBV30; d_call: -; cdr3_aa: CAWSVREETQYF; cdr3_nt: TGTGCCTGGAGTGTTAGAGAAGAGACCCAGTACTTC
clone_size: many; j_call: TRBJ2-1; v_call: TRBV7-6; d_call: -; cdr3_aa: CASSLGGQMLYNEQFF; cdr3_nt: TGTGCCAGCAGCTTAGGTGGGCAGATGTTATACAATGAGCAGTTCTTC
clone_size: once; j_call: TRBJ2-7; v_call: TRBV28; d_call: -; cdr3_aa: CASRTGTEQYF; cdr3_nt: TGTGCCAGCAGGACAGGAACCGAGCAGTACTTC
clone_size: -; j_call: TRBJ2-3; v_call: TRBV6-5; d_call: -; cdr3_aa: CASSGGSASASTDTQYF; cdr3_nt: TGTGCCAGCAGTGGGGGTAGCGCTTCCGCTAGCACAGATACGCAGTATTTT
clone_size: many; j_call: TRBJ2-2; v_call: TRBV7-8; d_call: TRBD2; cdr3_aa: CASRTSGSTGELFF; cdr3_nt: TGTGCCAGCAGGACTAGCGGGAGCACCGGGGAGCTGTTTTTT
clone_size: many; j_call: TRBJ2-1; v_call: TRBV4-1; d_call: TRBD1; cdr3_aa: CASSQGWGQYNEQFF; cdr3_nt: TGCGCCAGCAGCCAAGGCTGGGGACAGTACAATGAGCAGTTCTTC